This TCR beta chain comes out of a study of T-cell reconstitution after alpha-beta-depleted transplantation in children. Findings of the study overall: T-cell numbers and diversity, one year after transplant, stemmed largely from T cells that were newly produced. In some patients, recipient T cells and intrathymic progenitors surviving conditioning explained high day-60 diversity.

Unique molecular identifiers were used in preparing the TCRbeta library. TCRdb itself ran the PCR reads through MiXCR, one entry per CDR3 protein. The top ten clones hold 15% to 20% of a sample with about 90,000 distinct CDR3 sequences, roughly 16% of them seen once. This clonotype was seen more than once but under ten times. Its target is unknown. The germline gives CDR1 DFQATT, CDR2 SNEGSKA (reference sequence). The CDR3 contains 15 residues. Germline trimming cut 5 bases from V and 0 bases from J; bases unmatched to any gene: 8. This specimen was PBMCs, mostly from graft donor cells, taken 180 days after TCRalphabeta/CD19-depleted stem cell transplant. The origin of this receptor is a male patient aged 2 to 10 who had a stem cell transplant for acute lymphoblastic leukemia, so the T cells may come from the graft donor. The chain joins TRBV20-1 to TRBJ1-2, with TRBD1 matching 8 bases. CDR3 sequence reads: CSARGSGGANYGYTF. As DNA, the CDR3 is TGCAGTGCTCGGGGGTCAGGGGGCGCTAACTATGGCTACACCTTC.